This T cell receptor beta chain was documented in a study of T-cell memory formation after mild COVID-19. Overall study findings and caveats: Cross-reactive memory apparently joined, as some responding clones appeared in pre-infection memory. Contracting CD8+ clones were enriched in EMRA, CD4+ mainly in CM and EM. Contracting clones from day 15 to 85 had balanced CD4/CD8; later expanders favoured CD4+.

J was trimmed by 6 bases and V by 2 bases; bases with no gene match: 12. Germline CDR1 and CDR2: MGHRA and YSYEKL. CDR3 size: 16 residues. In its sample, this clonotype was seen many times. Its antigen is still unknown. TCRdb recomputed calls from the 5' RACE reads with MiXCR, one row per CDR3 protein. This table has roughly 300,000 distinct CDR3 sequences, roughly 13% appearing once. The chain recombines TRBV4-1 with TRBJ1-2; TRBD1 matches 7 bases. Sample: PBMCs or a T cell subset sorted from them (not recorded which). The TCR sequence derives from a man younger than 35 who had mild COVID-19 (a few samples of this study predate the infection). Cell type and time point are not known. This CDR3 reads CASSQRDSSFTDGYTF. The CDR3 region has the DNA TGCGCCAGCAGCCAACGGGACAGCTCTTTTACCGATGGCTACACCTTC.